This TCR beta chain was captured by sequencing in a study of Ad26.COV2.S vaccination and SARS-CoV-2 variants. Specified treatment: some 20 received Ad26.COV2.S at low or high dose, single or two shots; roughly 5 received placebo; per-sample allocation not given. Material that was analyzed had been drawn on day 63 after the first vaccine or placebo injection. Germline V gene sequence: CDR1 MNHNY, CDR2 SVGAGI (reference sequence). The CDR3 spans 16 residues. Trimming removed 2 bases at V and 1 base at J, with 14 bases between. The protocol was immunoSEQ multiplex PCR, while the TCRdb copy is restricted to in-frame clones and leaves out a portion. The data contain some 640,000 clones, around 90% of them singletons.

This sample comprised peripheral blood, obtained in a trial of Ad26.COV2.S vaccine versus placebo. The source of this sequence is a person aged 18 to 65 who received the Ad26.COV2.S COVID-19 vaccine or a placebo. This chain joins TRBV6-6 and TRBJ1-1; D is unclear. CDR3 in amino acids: CASSYRADPQNTEAFF. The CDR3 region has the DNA TGTGCCAGCAGTTACCGGGCAGATCCTCAGAACACTGAAGCTTTCTTT.